This T cell receptor beta chain comes out of a study of shared clonotypes between healthy human individuals. Repertoires were generated with immunoSEQ multiplex PCR, while TCRdb's copy carries only in-frame clones and drops some. The sample records millions of clones, 85% to 95% being singletons. CDR3 length equals 16 residues. V was cut by 1 base and J by 1 base, with 11 bases left in between. Germline V gene sequence: CDR1 SGHRS, CDR2 YFSETQ. Study-wide points: Inspection by rarefaction showed sorted-subset sequencing to be incomplete despite large depth.

To note about this clone: Its matching antigen is unknown.

The receptor's source is a man younger than 35 in good health. Input material: naive CD4+ T cells sorted from blood. Subset meaning: CD45RA+ positively selected. The gene calls are TRBV5-1 and TRBJ2-2; possible D gene TRBD2, 5 bases. CDR3 protein: CASSLTGSGNTGELFF. The CDR3 DNA reads TGCGCCAGCAGCTTGACGGGCAGCGGGAACACCGGGGAGCTGTTTTTT.